Sequencing of this T cell receptor beta chain was carried out in a study of shared clonotypes between healthy human individuals. Whole-study results and caveats: Naive subsets typically showed greater estimated richness than memory subsets.

V lost 3 bases and J lost 15; bases outside the gene matches: 8. Per the germline V gene, CDR1 is MDHEN and CDR2 is SYDVKM. There are 12 residues in the CDR3. Concerning this clone: The antigen is unknown.

The input for sorted-subset replicate PCRs was roughly 180 ng DNA, some 28,000 T cell genomes. TCRdb's table, derived via immunoSEQ multiplex PCR, lists solely in-frame clones and lacks some. The profile shows over 2,000,000 clones, about 93% of them singletons. Naive CD8 cells comprised CD45RO-negative, CCR7-positively selected cells, excluding terminally differentiated effector memory CD45RA+ cells. This sequence originates from a man aged 18 to 29 in good health. Some clones in this sample may be carry-over from other donors' samples. The sequenced material came from naive CD8+ T cells from PBMCs. The chain links TRBV28 to TRBJ1-5; 7 bases align to TRBD1. As DNA, the CDR3 is TGTGCCAGCAGTTTCCCCACGACAGGGAGGCATTTT. Translated, it gives CASSFPTTGRHF. The whole variable domain, filled in from reference TRBV28 and TRBJ1-5, reads DVKVTQSSRYLVKRTGEKVFLECVQDMDHENMFWYRQDPGLGLRLIYFSYDVKMKEKGDIPEGYSVSREKKERFSLILESASTNQTSMYLCASSFPTTGRHFGDGTRLSIL.